These 32 T cell receptor beta chains were all obtained from the same sample, sequenced in a study of shared clonotypes between healthy human individuals. The repertoire was sequenced with immunoSEQ multiplex PCR; TCRdb's copy has only in-frame clones and lacks some. The data contain a few million clones, roughly 93% of them seen just once; the ten biggest clones take up about 1.7%. Naive CD8 cells lacked CD45RO, underwent positive selection for CCR7 and left out terminally differentiated effector memory CD45RA+ cells. What was sequenced was naive CD8+ T cells from PBMCs. Receptor source: a man aged 18 to 30 in good health. Some clones in this sample may be carry-over from other donors' samples.

V gene TRBV28 combines with J gene TRBJ1-4, with D possibly TRBD1 on 5 matching bases. From germline, CDR1 is MDHEN and CDR2 SYDVKM. Trimming took 3 bases from V and 2 from J, leaving 19 bases between them. The CDR3 totals 18 residues. The CDR3: CASSFGAETDATNEKLFF. CDR3 sequence (DNA): TGTGCCAGCAGTTTCGGGGCAGAGACCGATGCTACTAATGAAAAACTGTTTTTT.

The V gene is TRBV5-1, the J gene TRBJ2-7; 8 bases line up with TRBD1. CDR1 is SGHRS, CDR2 YFSETQ, per germline. The junction had 7 bases not matched to a gene; V was cut back by 6 bases and J by 2 bases. The CDR3 sequence is 14 residues long. The CDR3 spells CASTYMGQAYEQYF. CDR3 in DNA: TGCGCCAGCACCTATATGGGACAGGCCTACGAGCAGTACTTC.

The chain carries TRBV28 and TRBJ2-7; D might be TRBD2 (6 bases). CDR1 MDHEN and CDR2 SYDVKM come from the germline V gene. The CDR3 consists of 16 residues. Trimming pared 2 bases from V and 4 bases from J, leaving 18 bases between. The CDR3 loop is CASSLRGGKFPYEQYF. CDR3 sequence (DNA): TGTGCCAGCAGTTTAAGAGGAGGGAAATTCCCTTACGAGCAGTACTTC.

The chain combines TRBV4-3 with TRBJ1-3, with a weak D call TRBD1 (6 bases). V was trimmed by 0 bases and J by 3 bases, leaving 24 bases between them. CDR3 length: 20 residues. From germline, CDR1 is LGHNA and CDR2 YSLEER. CDR3 nucleotides: TGCGCCAGCAGCCAAGAGGGGGCGAGTTGGGAACAGGGCTATGGAAACACCATATATTTT. Translating it yields CASSQEGASWEQGYGNTIYF.

This sequence joins TRBV11-2 and TRBJ2-5, with D perhaps TRBD2 (6 bases). Germline values: CDR1 SGHAT, CDR2 FQNNGV. The CDR3 has 16 residues. Trimming removed 4 bases at V and 7 bases at J, with 22 bases between. CDR3 coding DNA: TGTGCCAGCAGCTCATATAGGACTAAGCCGCCAGGGACCCAGTACTTC. This codes for CASSSYRTKPPGTQYF.

This rearrangement joins TRBV7-2 to TRBJ2-1; 8 nucleotides agree with TRBD2. CDR3 length: 14 residues. V lost 5 bases and J lost 9; bases outside the gene matches: 9. Germline lookup yields CDR1 SGHTA and CDR2 FQGNSA. This CDR3 reads CASSHVAGGLEQFF. The CDR3 DNA reads TGTGCCAGCAGCCACGTCGCGGGAGGACTTGAGCAGTTCTTC.

The chain recombines TRBV4-2 with TRBJ2-1, with D perhaps TRBD2 (6 bases). The CDR3 loop spans 15 amino acids. CDR1 is LGHNA, CDR2 YNFKEQ, per germline. With 0 bases removed from V and 9 bases from J, the gap between germline ends came to 15 bases. In DNA, the CDR3 is TGTGCCAGCAGCCAAGAAACTAGCATTTACGGTGAGCAGTTCTTC. Protein: CASSQETSIYGEQFF.

This chain uses TRBV5-1 with TRBJ2-7, with 9 bases lining up with TRBD2. This CDR3 is 17 amino acids long. With 0 bases clipped from V and 4 bases from J, the junction kept 11 bases outside the gene matches. Germline loops: CDR1 SGHRS, CDR2 YFSETQ. This chain's CDR3 is CASSLAVGGRAGYEQYF. For the CDR3, the DNA is TGCGCCAGCAGCTTGGCCGTTGGCGGGAGGGCCGGGTACGAGCAGTACTTC.

As regards this clone: The same CDR3 can be traced to other DNA sequences in this sample. The J gene is TRBJ2-2, the V gene TRBV19, with D uncertain. V lost 6 bases and J lost 7, with 9 bases in between. This CDR3 contains 12 residues. Per the germline V gene, CDR1 is LNHDA and CDR2 is SQIVND (reference sequence). The CDR3 DNA follows: TGTGCCAGTAGCCCCCGCGGCGGGGAGCTGTTTTTT. This codes for CASSPRGGELFF.

This clone occurred a few times. V gene TRBV5-8 combines with J gene TRBJ2-7; 7 bases map to TRBD2. The germline V gene encodes CDR1 SGHTS and CDR2 YDEGEE. The CDR3 sequence is 12 residues long. With 7 bases clipped from V and 6 bases from J, the junction kept 7 bases outside the gene matches. The CDR3 spells CASRLGGSEQYF. In DNA form, the CDR3 reads TGTGCCAGCCGGCTCGGGGGGTCCGAGCAGTACTTC.

The rearrangement uses TRBV5-6 and TRBJ2-2; maybe TRBD2 (5 bases). V was shortened by 2 bases and J by 4 bases, with 15 bases between the two germline ends. The CDR3 runs to 16 residues. The germline gives CDR1 SGHDT, CDR2 YYEEEE. This chain's CDR3 is CASSFGGFEGTGELFF. The CDR3 DNA is TGTGCCAGCAGCTTTGGAGGATTTGAGGGCACCGGGGAGCTGTTTTTT.

The chain carries TRBV19 and TRBJ1-3; D might be TRBD1 (6 bases). The V and J ends lost 9 bases and 3 bases respectively, with 18 bases between them. The CDR3 is 15 amino acids. Germline values: CDR1 LNHDA, CDR2 SQIVND (reference sequence). For the CDR3, the DNA is TGTGCCAGCGCTCCGTGGGCAGGGGATGGAAACACCATATATTTT. Amino acid sequence: CASAPWAGDGNTIYF. Combining the CDR3 with reference TRBV19 and TRBJ1-3 gives the whole variable domain DGGITQSPKYLFRKEGQNVTLSCEQNLNHDAMYWYRQDPGQGLRLIYYSQIVNDFQKGDIAEGYSVSREKKESFPLTVTSAQKNPTAFYLCASAPWAGDGNTIYFGEGSWLTVV.

V usage is TRBV28 and J usage is TRBJ1-2; 7 positions agree with TRBD1. The CDR3 has 13 residues. V dropped 7 bases and J dropped 4; count of bases not matched to a gene: 6. Germline V gene sequence: CDR1 MDHEN, CDR2 SYDVKM. The CDR3 nucleotides are TGTGCCAGCACTCACAGGGGAGCCTATGGCTACACCTTC. Translating it yields CASTHRGAYGYTF.

The chain links TRBV30 to TRBJ2-1; a weak D match, TRBD1 (6 bases). V gave up 2 bases and J gave up 4 bases, with 15 bases separating them. The CDR3 loop spans 15 amino acids. Germline lookup yields CDR1 GTSNPN and CDR2 SVGIG (reference sequence). The CDR3 spells CAWSPPGHRYNEQFF. DNA for the CDR3: TGTGCCTGGAGTCCCCCGGGACATAGATACAATGAGCAGTTCTTC. Complete variable domain (other parts from reference TRBV30 and TRBJ2-1): SQTIHQWPATLVQPVGSPLSLECTVEGTSNPNLYWYRQAAGRGLQLLFYSVGIGQISSEVPQNLSASRPQDRQFILSSKKLLLSDSGFYLCAWSPPGHRYNEQFFGPGTRLTVL.

The chain links TRBV5-1 to TRBJ2-1, with TRBD2 matching over 7 bases. After removal of 2 bases from V and 3 bases from J, the junction contained 5 bases not matched to a gene. The germline V gene encodes CDR1 SGHRS and CDR2 YFSETQ. This CDR3 is built from 15 residues. The CDR3 DNA reads TGCGCCAGCAGCTTCGGTCTAGCGGTCTACAATGAGCAGTTCTTC. It codes for CASSFGLAVYNEQFF. Drawing the rest from reference TRBV5-1 and TRBJ2-1, the complete variable domain is KAGVTQTPRYLIKTRGQQVTLSCSPISGHRSVSWYQQTPGQGLQFLFEYFSETQRNKGNFPGRFSGRQFSNSRSEMNVSTLELGDSALYLCASSFGLAVYNEQFFGPGTRLTVL.

This clone was observed once. This chain joins TRBV7-9 and TRBJ1-2; TRBD1 agrees at 9 bases. The trim removed 2 bases at V and 3 bases at J, leaving 4 bases unmatched. The CDR3 sequence is 15 residues long. Germline loops: CDR1 SEHNR, CDR2 FQNEAQ (reference sequence). CDR3 amino acids: CASSLPQGAYYGYTF. The CDR3 DNA sequence: TGTGCCAGCAGCTTACCACAGGGGGCTTACTATGGCTACACCTTC.

On this clone itself: Other DNA sequences in this sample translate to the same CDR3. The J gene is TRBJ2-7, the V gene TRBV28; D perhaps matches TRBD2 (5 bases). This CDR3 has 10 residues. Between the trimmed V and J ends, which lost 8 bases and 3 bases, there was a span of 5 bases. Per the germline V gene, CDR1 is MDHEN and CDR2 is SYDVKM. This chain's CDR3 is CASEGYEQYF. The CDR3 DNA sequence: TGTGCCAGCGAGGGCTACGAGCAGTACTTC.

The count of this clone is one. This chain links TRBV7-9 with TRBJ1-1; D unclear. Germline CDR1 is SEHNR and CDR2 is FQNEAQ (reference sequence). The CDR3 loop spans 16 amino acids. The V end lost 4 bases, the J end lost 2 bases, and 17 bases lay between the germline ends. The CDR3 DNA is TGTGCCAGCAGCTCGACAAGCGGCGCATTAAACACTGAAGCTTTCTTT. Its translation is CASSSTSGALNTEAFF.

This chain uses TRBV27 with TRBJ1-2; 8 bases agree with TRBD1. CDR1 MNHEY and CDR2 SMNVEV come from the germline V gene (reference sequence). The CDR3 sequence is 14 residues long. Losses at the gene ends were 5 bases for V and 3 bases for J; bases not matched to a gene: 5. The CDR3 coding sequence is TGTGCCAGCAGTCTCCGGACAGGGCACTATGGCTACACCTTC. This codes for CASSLRTGHYGYTF.

The V call is TRBV6-6, the J call TRBJ2-7, with TRBD1 matching over 7 bases. The CDR3 runs 14 residues. Germline V gives CDR1 MNHNY, CDR2 SVGAGI (reference sequence). V trimming: 6 bases; J trimming: 2 bases; junction bases outside the gene matches: 7. The CDR3 loop is CASSRETGTYEQYF. The DNA of the CDR3 is TGTGCCAGCAGCCGAGAGACAGGGACCTACGAGCAGTACTTC.

J is TRBJ2-3 and V is TRBV6-1, with D perhaps matching TRBD2 (6 bases). Per the germline V gene, CDR1 is MNHNS and CDR2 is SASEGT. This CDR3 is 17 amino acids long. Trimming removed 4 bases from V and 3 bases from J, with 20 bases in between. This CDR3 is CASSAISLRGTTDTQYF. CDR3 coding DNA: TGTGCCAGCAGTGCTATCTCTTTACGCGGGACGACAGATACGCAGTATTTT.

This clone has only one observation. CDR3 DNA sequence: TGTGCCAGCAGGCCGGGACTTCTCTACAATGAGCAGTTCTTC. Its protein is CASRPGLLYNEQFF. The rearrangement uses TRBV9 and TRBJ2-1; D perhaps matches TRBD2 (6 bases). Germline V gene data show CDR1 as SGDLS and CDR2 as YYNGEE. V dropped 5 bases and J dropped 3 bases, with 12 bases sitting between them. The CDR3 contains 14 residues. Full variable domain (missing parts from reference TRBV9 and TRBJ2-1): DSGVTQTPKHLITATGQRVTLRCSPRSGDLSVYWYQQSLDQGLQFLIQYYNGEERAKGNILERFSAQQFPDLHSELNLSSLELGDSALYFCASRPGLLYNEQFFGPGTRLTVL.

This sequence joins TRBV6-1 and TRBJ2-3, with TRBD2 matching over 12 bases. Per the germline V gene, CDR1 is MNHNS and CDR2 is SASEGT. J gave up 3 bases and V 6 bases, and 7 bases lay outside the gene matches. The length of the CDR3 is 16 residues. CDR3 loop: CASREIGLAGTDTQYF. The CDR3 DNA reads TGTGCCAGCAGGGAAATAGGACTAGCGGGGACAGATACGCAGTATTTT.

This clone has only one observation. The V call is TRBV5-1, the J call TRBJ1-1; D is perhaps TRBD1 (5 bases). This CDR3 comprises 15 residues. V was shortened by 0 bases and J by 1 base, with 10 bases between the two germline ends. Germline V CDR1 and CDR2: SGHRS, YFSETQ. The CDR3 region is CASSLARDGNTEAFF. CDR3 nucleotides: TGCGCCAGCAGCTTGGCCCGGGACGGGAACACTGAAGCTTTCTTT.

The chain uses TRBV28 and TRBJ2-2; 12 bases map to TRBD2. The V segment lost 5 bases and the J segment 6 bases; nucleotides outside the gene matches: 7. The germline V gene has CDR1 MDHEN and CDR2 SYDVKM. The CDR3 contains 16 residues. The CDR3 is CASSPRLAGEPGELFF. CDR3 bases: TGTGCCAGCAGTCCGAGACTAGCGGGAGAGCCCGGGGAGCTGTTTTTT.

This sequence joins TRBV19 and TRBJ1-5; TRBD1 might be the D (5 bases). In germline, CDR1 is LNHDA, CDR2 SQIVND (reference sequence). Trimming left V 3 bases short and J 0 bases short, with 15 bases between. The CDR3 has 17 amino acids. The CDR3 DNA is TGTGCCAGTAGTATGGGCAGGGCCCTCGTTAGCAATCAGCCCCAGCATTTT. Amino acid sequence: CASSMGRALVSNQPQHF.

This chain joins TRBV27 and TRBJ1-5; D gene unclear. There are 15 residues in the CDR3. Per the germline V gene, CDR1 is MNHEY and CDR2 is SMNVEV (reference sequence). The germline V and J ends were trimmed by 6 bases and 0 bases, with 12 bases remaining between them. Here the CDR3 reads CASSPSRVSNQPQHF. The CDR3 DNA reads TGTGCCAGCAGCCCCAGTCGGGTTAGCAATCAGCCCCAGCATTTT.

V is TRBV2 and J is TRBJ2-3; 14 bases agree with TRBD2. This CDR3 is 18 amino acids long. The V segment lost 6 bases and the J segment 0 bases; nucleotides outside the gene matches: 8. Germline CDR1 is SNHLY and CDR2 is FYNNEI. CDR3 residues: CASRNRLAGGPSTDTQYF. Written as DNA, the CDR3 is TGTGCCAGCAGGAACCGACTAGCGGGAGGGCCAAGCACAGATACGCAGTATTTT.

V usage is TRBV5-1 and J usage is TRBJ1-2; D unresolved. The CDR3 has 13 residues. The germline V and J ends were trimmed by 4 bases and 4 bases, with 11 bases remaining between them. Germline V gives CDR1 SGHRS, CDR2 YFSETQ. The CDR3 protein is CASSDTDAYGYTF. In nucleotides, the CDR3 is TGCGCCAGCAGCGACACGGACGCCTATGGCTACACCTTC.

This chain links TRBV6-4 with TRBJ2-7; tentatively, D is TRBD2 (7 bases). The CDR3 contains 13 residues. Trimming shortened V by 6 bases and J by 0 bases, and 9 bases separated the two germline ends. The germline V gene encodes CDR1 MRHNA and CDR2 SNTAGT. CDR3 nucleotide sequence: TGTGCCAGCAGGAGGGGGGGCTCCTACGAGCAGTACTTC. Protein: CASRRGGSYEQYF.

This clone has a single count. V and J are TRBV9 and TRBJ2-1, with 7 bases matching TRBD2. The CDR3 sequence is 15 residues long. J gave up 7 bases and V 4 bases, and 11 bases lay outside the gene matches. Looked up from germline, CDR1 is SGDLS and CDR2 is YYNGEE. CDR3 in amino acids: CASSRSGIGWNEQFF. The CDR3 DNA follows: TGTGCCAGCAGCAGAAGCGGGATCGGGTGGAATGAGCAGTTCTTC.

This chain links TRBV19 with TRBJ2-7; D ambiguous. The CDR3 extends over 11 amino acids. The germline gives CDR1 LNHDA, CDR2 SQIVND (reference sequence). Trimming stripped 6 bases from V and 7 bases from J, with 10 bases between. CDR3: CASSDIVEQYF. The CDR3 DNA is TGTGCCAGTAGCGACATCGTGGAGCAGTACTTC.